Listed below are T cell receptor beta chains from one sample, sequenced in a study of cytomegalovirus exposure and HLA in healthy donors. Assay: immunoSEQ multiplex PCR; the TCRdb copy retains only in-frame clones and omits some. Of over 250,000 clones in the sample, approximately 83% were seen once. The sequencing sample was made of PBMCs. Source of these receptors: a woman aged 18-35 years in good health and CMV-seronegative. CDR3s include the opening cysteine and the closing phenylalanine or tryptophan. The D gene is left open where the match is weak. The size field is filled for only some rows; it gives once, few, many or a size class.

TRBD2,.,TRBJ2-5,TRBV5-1,TGCGCCAGCAGCTTGGGAAGCGGGGGCCATTACGAGACCCAGTACTTC,CASSLGSGGHYETQYF
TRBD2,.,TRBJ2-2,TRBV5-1,TGCGCCAGCAGCTTTCTCGCGGGAGAGACCGGGGAGCTGTTTTTT,CASSFLAGETGELFF
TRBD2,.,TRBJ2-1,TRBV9,TGTGCCAGCAGCGCAGAGATACTAGCGGGAGGGACCGATGAGCAGTTCTTC,CASSAEILAGGTDEQFF
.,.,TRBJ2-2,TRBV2,TGTGCCAGCAGTGAAGGGGCACTGAACACCGGGGAGCTGTTTTTT,CASSEGALNTGELFF
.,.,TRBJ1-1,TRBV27,TGTGCCAGCAGCCTTAGGACAGTATCTGAAGCTTTCTTT,CASSLRTVSEAFF
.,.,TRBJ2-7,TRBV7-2,TGTGCCAGCAGTCCCCGCCAGGGCCCCTACGAGCAGTACTTC,CASSPRQGPYEQYF
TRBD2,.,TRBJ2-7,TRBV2,TGTGCCAGCGTTTCCGGGACTACCCCCTACGAGCAGTACTTC,CASVSGTTPYEQYF
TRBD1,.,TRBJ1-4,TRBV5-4,TGTGCCAGCAGCTCCGTACAGGGGGCAGGAGAAAAACTGTTTTTT,CASSSVQGAGEKLFF
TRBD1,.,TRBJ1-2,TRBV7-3,TGTGCCAGCAGCCCGGGACAGAACTATGGCTACACCTTC,CASSPGQNYGYTF
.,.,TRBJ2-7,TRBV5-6,TGTGCCAGCAGCTTAGAGGTCTACGAGCAGTACTTC,CASSLEVYEQYF
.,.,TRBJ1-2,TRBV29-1,TGCAGCGTTGAAGCCGGGACTCAAAGCTTCTATGGCTACACCTTC,CSVEAGTQSFYGYTF
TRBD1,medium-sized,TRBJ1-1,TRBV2,TGTGCCAGCAGTGATCAAACAGGGGGTCCCACTGAAGCTTTCTTT,CASSDQTGGPTEAFF
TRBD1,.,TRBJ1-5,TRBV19,TGTGCCAGTAGTGGGGACAGCGATCAGCCCCAGCATTTT,CASSGDSDQPQHF
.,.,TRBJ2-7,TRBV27,TGTGCCAGCAGTTCCCGGGGGAACGAGCAGTACTTC,CASSSRGNEQYF
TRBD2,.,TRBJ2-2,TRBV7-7,TGTGCTAGCAGCTTCGCTAGCGGGGTGACCGGGGAGCTGTTTTTT,CASSFASGVTGELFF
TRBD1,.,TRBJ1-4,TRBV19,TGTGCCAGTGCCCGACAGGGTTATGAAAAACTGTTTTTT,CASARQGYEKLFF
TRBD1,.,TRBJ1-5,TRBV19,TGTGCCAGTAGTATAGGGCCGGGACAGGGAATTATAGCCCAGCATTTT,CASSIGPGQGIIAQHF
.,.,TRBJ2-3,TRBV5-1,TGCGCCAGCAGCTTGACAGGGGGGGCCACAGATACGCAGTATTTT,CASSLTGGATDTQYF
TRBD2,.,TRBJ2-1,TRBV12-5,TGTGCTAGTGGTCCCGGGGGGGCGGGTTACAATGAGCAGTTCTTC,CASGPGGAGYNEQFF
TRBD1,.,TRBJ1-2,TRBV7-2,TGTGCCAGCAGCTCCCACAGGGGGGGAGACTATGGCTACACCTTC,CASSSHRGGDYGYTF
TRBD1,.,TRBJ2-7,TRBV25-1,TGTGCCAGCAGTGAAGGGACAGGGGGACTCTACGAGCAGTACTTC,CASSEGTGGLYEQYF
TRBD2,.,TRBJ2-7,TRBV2,TGTGCCAGCAGTGAAGCCGAGCGGGGGGCCTACGAGCAGTACTTC,CASSEAERGAYEQYF
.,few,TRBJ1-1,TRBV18,TGTGCCAGCTCACCACCCAGGAACACTGAAGCTTTCTTT,CASSPPRNTEAFF
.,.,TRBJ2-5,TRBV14,TGTGCCAGCAGCACGAACCGGGATGGGACCCAGTACTTC,CASSTNRDGTQYF
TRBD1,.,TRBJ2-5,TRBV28,TGTGCCAGCAGGAGACAGGGGGTCGGAGAGACCCAGTACTTC,CASRRQGVGETQYF